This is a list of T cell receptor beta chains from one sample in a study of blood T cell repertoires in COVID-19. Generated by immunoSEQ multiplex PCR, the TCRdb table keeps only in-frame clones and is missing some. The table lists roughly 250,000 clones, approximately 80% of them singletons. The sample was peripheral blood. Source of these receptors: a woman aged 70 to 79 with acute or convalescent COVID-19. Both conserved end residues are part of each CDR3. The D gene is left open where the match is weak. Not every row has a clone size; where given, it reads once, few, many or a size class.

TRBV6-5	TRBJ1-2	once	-	CASSRAGHNYGYTF	TGTGCCAGCAGTAGGGCAGGACATAACTATGGCTACACCTTC
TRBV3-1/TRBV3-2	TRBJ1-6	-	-	CASSPRTVLNSPLHF	TGTGCCAGCAGCCCTCGGACAGTCCTTAATTCACCCCTCCACTTT
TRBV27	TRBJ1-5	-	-	CASSFMWPNQPQHF	TGTGCCAGCAGTTTTATGTGGCCCAATCAGCCCCAGCATTTT
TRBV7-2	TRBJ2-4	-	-	CASSLDRDQDIQYF	TGTGCCAGCAGCTTAGATCGAGATCAAGACATTCAGTACTTC
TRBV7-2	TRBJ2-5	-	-	CASSLGGPQETQYF	TGTGCCAGCAGCCTGGGGGGGCCGCAAGAGACCCAGTACTTC
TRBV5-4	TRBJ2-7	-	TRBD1	CASSLRDRGYEQYF	TGTGCCAGCAGCTTGCGGGACAGGGGCTACGAGCAGTACTTC
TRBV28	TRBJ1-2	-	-	CASSLGAGHYGYTF	TGTGCCAGCAGTTTGGGGGCAGGGCACTATGGCTACACCTTC
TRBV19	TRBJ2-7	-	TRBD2	CASTATWGGGAYEQYF	TGTGCCAGTACAGCCACCTGGGGCGGGGGGGCCTACGAGCAGTACTTC
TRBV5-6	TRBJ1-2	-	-	CASSPRGLSPGTFYGYTF	TGTGCCAGCAGCCCGCGAGGACTTTCGCCAGGTACCTTTTATGGCTACACCTTC
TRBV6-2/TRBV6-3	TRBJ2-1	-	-	CASSYSIRLGGKLYNEQFF	TGTGCCAGCAGTTACTCGATTCGGTTAGGGGGAAAATTGTACAATGAGCAGTTCTTC
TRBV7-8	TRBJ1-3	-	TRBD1	CASRRGTGLGNTIYF	TGTGCCAGCAGACGAGGGACAGGGTTAGGAAACACCATATATTTT